The 23 T cell receptor beta chains in this list originate from one sample, sequenced in a study of blood T cell repertoires in COVID-19. Clones were read by immunoSEQ multiplex PCR, and TCRdb kept only the in-frame ones, dropping some. Of roughly 310,000 clones in the sample, 90% were seen once. The sequenced sample was PBMCs or T cells enriched from blood (not recorded which). The receptors were sampled from a man in his 60s who had recovered from COVID-19.

The CDR3 sequence is CASSLVGGPYEQYF. In nucleotides, the CDR3 is TGTGCCAGCAGCTTAGTCGGGGGTCCCTACGAGCAGTACTTC. The gene calls are TRBV7-8 and TRBJ2-7; D is perhaps TRBD2 (6 bases). The CDR3 runs to 14 residues. Deletions cut 1 base from V and 2 bases from J, with 9 bases between. Germline CDR1 and CDR2: SGHVS and FQNEAQ.

The chain carries TRBV5-4 and TRBJ2-1; 8 bases are a match to TRBD2. CDR3 length: 16 residues. V was clipped by 3 bases and J by 8 bases; unmatched bases: 13. Germline V gene data show CDR1 as SGHNT and CDR2 as YYREEE (reference sequence). CDR3 DNA sequence: TGTGCCAGCAGCTCGATGGCGGGAGGCCAAGGGGATGAGCAGTTCTTC. Amino acids: CASSSMAGGQGDEQFF.

The V gene is TRBV3-1 (or the pseudogene TRBV3-2), the J gene TRBJ2-1; TRBD2 matches at 7 bases. Germline V gene data show CDR1 as LGHDT and CDR2 as YNNKEL (reference sequence). This CDR3 spans 14 amino acids. V lost 3 bases to trimming and J lost 4 bases; unmatched junction nucleotides: 3. The CDR3 DNA reads as TGTGCCAGCAGCCAGGGAGGGGCGTACAATGAGCAGTTCTTC. Its protein is CASSQGGAYNEQFF.

This clone was picked up one time. J is TRBJ2-3 and V is TRBV9, with 8 bases matching TRBD2. Germline trimming cut 4 bases from V and 6 bases from J; bases unmatched to any gene: 16. The germline V gene encodes CDR1 SGDLS and CDR2 YYNGEE. The CDR3 covers 17 residues. This CDR3 reads CASSPLAAGARGDTQYF. DNA of the CDR3: TGTGCCAGCAGCCCCCTCGCAGCGGGAGCCCGTGGGGATACGCAGTATTTT.

Notes on this clone: Other DNA sequences of this sample code for an identical CDR3. This chain connects TRBV5-4 to TRBJ1-1; unclear D gene. The CDR3 runs to 14 residues. Germline CDR1 and CDR2: SGHNT and YYREEE (reference sequence). The V gene lost 1 base and the J gene lost 1 base, with 8 bases spanning the gap. Here the CDR3 reads CASSLSGGNTEAFF. In nucleotides, the CDR3 is TGTGCCAGCAGCTTGAGCGGCGGGAACACTGAAGCTTTCTTT.

V is TRBV5-6 and J is TRBJ2-7, with 10 bases that match TRBD1. Germline V gives CDR1 SGHDT, CDR2 YYEEEE. This CDR3 region has 18 residues. The J segment lost 0 bases and the V segment lost 3 bases, leaving 12 bases of the junction unmatched. The CDR3 is CASSSGQGVVRGSYEQYF. The DNA for the CDR3 is TGTGCCAGCAGCTCTGGACAGGGGGTGGTCAGGGGCTCCTACGAGCAGTACTTC.

The chain is built from TRBV30 and TRBJ2-1, with 7 bases that match TRBD2. Germline V lookup: CDR1 GTSNPN, CDR2 SVGIG (reference sequence). This CDR3 spans 14 amino acids. The CDR3 nucleotides are TGTGCGGGTGAGGGCGGGGGAGCGTACAATGAGCAGTTCTTC. As protein: CAGEGGGAYNEQFF.

CDR3 amino acids: CASSLVGLADTQYF. In DNA, the CDR3 is TGTGCCAGCAGCTTAGTGGGTCTAGCAGATACGCAGTATTTT. The genes are TRBV7-6 and TRBJ2-3; no definite D call. The CDR3 is 14 residues long. The V and J ends lost 1 base and 4 bases respectively, with 9 bases between them. Germline V CDR1 and CDR2: SGHVS, FNYEAQ.

This chain uses TRBV27 with TRBJ1-1; D gene ambiguous. Per the germline V gene, CDR1 is MNHEY and CDR2 is SMNVEV (reference sequence). V lost 5 bases, J lost 6 bases, and 13 bases lay in between. The CDR3 length is 13 residues. CDR3 nucleotide sequence: TGTGCCAGCAGTGGAGGGTCGGAACCTGAAGCTTTCTTT. Amino acids: CASSGGSEPEAFF.

CDR3 nucleotides: TGTGCCAGCACTACGCTTTTCGCAGATACGCAGTATTTT. This translates into CASTTLFADTQYF. This chain connects TRBV2 to TRBJ2-3; D is undetermined. Germline CDR1 is SNHLY and CDR2 is FYNNEI. The CDR3 contains 13 residues. Trimming stripped 7 bases from V and 4 bases from J, with 12 bases between.

The chain is built from TRBV28 and TRBJ1-5, with TRBD1 matching over 9 bases. V dropped 4 bases and J dropped 9; count of bases not matched to a gene: 7. The CDR3 loop spans 14 amino acids. CDR1 is MDHEN, CDR2 SYDVKM, per germline. CDR3 amino acids: CASSSGTGRWPQHF. The DNA for the CDR3 is TGTGCCAGCAGTTCAGGGACAGGGAGATGGCCCCAGCATTTT.

This chain joins TRBV18 and TRBJ2-5; 8 bases line up with TRBD1. Germline V gives CDR1 KGHSH, CDR2 LQKENI. The CDR3 has 13 residues. The trim removed 4 bases at V and 3 bases at J, leaving 1 base unmatched. The CDR3 DNA sequence: TGTGCCAGCTCACTGGACAGGGAAGAGACCCAGTACTTC. The encoded protein is CASSLDREETQYF.

This chain joins TRBV4-1 and TRBJ1-2; perhaps TRBD1 as D (5 bases). CDR1 is MGHRA, CDR2 YSYEKL, per germline. CDR3 length equals 13 residues. Between the trimmed V and J ends, which lost 2 bases and 2 bases, there was a span of 6 bases. CDR3 in amino acids: CASSQNRNYGYTF. In DNA, the CDR3 is TGCGCCAGCAGCCAAAACAGGAACTATGGCTACACCTTC.

The chain employs TRBV5-1 and TRBJ2-3; 11 bases map to TRBD2. The germline V gene has CDR1 SGHRS and CDR2 YFSETQ. V shed 1 base, J shed 0 bases, and the junction held 7 bases outside the gene matches. The CDR3 is 18 amino acids. The CDR3 DNA follows: TGCGCCAGCAGCTTGCAGCCTAGCGGGGGGATTAGCACAGATACGCAGTATTTT. This sequence encodes CASSLQPSGGISTDTQYF.

This clone was seen a handful of times. The chain combines TRBV7-9 with TRBJ1-5; D gene unclear. Germline V gene sequence: CDR1 SEHNR, CDR2 FQNEAQ (reference sequence). This CDR3 has 13 amino acids. Trimming removed 3 bases from V and 4 bases from J, with 7 bases in between. In DNA, the CDR3 is TGTGCCAGCAGCTTGGAGAATAATCAGCCCCAGCATTTT. Encoded protein: CASSLENNQPQHF. Looking up the rest from reference TRBV7-9 and TRBJ1-5 gives the full variable domain: DTGVSQNPRHKITKRGQNVTFRCDPISEHNRLYWYRQTLGQGPEFLTYFQNEAQLEKSRLLSDRFSAERPKGSFSTLEIQRTEQGDSAMYLCASSLENNQPQHFGDGTRLSIL.

The genes are TRBV10-3 and TRBJ2-7; D may be TRBD1 (5 bases). CDR1 and CDR2 from the germline V gene are ENHRY and SYGVKD. The V gene lost 4 bases and the J gene lost 3 bases, with 7 bases spanning the gap. The CDR3 extends over 12 amino acids. CDR3 amino acids: CAISGQSYEQYF. CDR3 in DNA: TGTGCCATCAGTGGACAGAGCTACGAGCAGTACTTC.

The J gene is TRBJ2-7, the V gene TRBV6-6; no firm D call. This CDR3 contains 15 residues. V was trimmed by 6 bases and J by 8 bases, leaving 23 bases between them. Per germline, CDR1 MNHNY and CDR2 SVGAGI (reference sequence). CDR3 in amino acids: CASSTTGSRVEKQYF. CDR3 nucleotide sequence: TGTGCCAGCAGCACCACCGGGTCCCGGGTGGAAAAGCAGTACTTC.

The V call is TRBV13, the J call TRBJ2-1; 10 nucleotides line up with TRBD2. The CDR3 sequence is 17 residues long. The germline V gene has CDR1 PRHDT and CDR2 FYEKMQ (reference sequence). With 2 bases clipped from V and 7 bases from J, the junction kept 11 bases outside the gene matches. DNA for the CDR3: TGTGCCAGCAGCTTAAGGGCTAGCGGGAGTTTTGATAATGAGCAGTTCTTC. Protein product: CASSLRASGSFDNEQFF. Using reference TRBV13 and TRBJ2-1 for the parts outside the CDR3, the full variable domain is AAGVIQSPRHLIKEKRETATLKCYPIPRHDTVYWYQQGPGQDPQFLISFYEKMQSDKGSIPDRFSAQQFSDYHSELNMSSLELGDSALYFCASSLRASGSFDNEQFFGPGTRLTVL.

This clone was observed a few times. This chain links TRBV5-1 with TRBJ2-2, with 7 bases aligning to TRBD1. With V trimmed by 1 base and J by 7 bases, 16 bases remained unmatched. The CDR3 spans 18 residues. The V gene's germline CDR1 is SGHRS and CDR2 YFSETQ. The CDR3, as DNA: TGCGCCAGCAGCTTGAATCCGACGACAGGGAGTAGATTCGGGGAGCTGTTTTTT. Translation: CASSLNPTTGSRFGELFF.

The chain couples TRBV19 to TRBJ1-2; D is unclear. CDR1 is LNHDA, CDR2 SQIVND, per germline (reference sequence). The CDR3 runs 11 residues. Trimming removed 3 bases at V and 7 bases at J, with 6 bases between. The CDR3 region is CASSIRGGYTF. CDR3 nucleotide sequence: TGTGCCAGTAGTATTAGAGGTGGCTACACCTTC.

The chain uses TRBV7-3 and TRBJ2-3; no clear D. Trimming took off 2 bases at V and 5 bases at J, with 11 bases between the two ends. Germline CDR1 is SGHTA and CDR2 is FQGTGA. This CDR3 comprises 14 residues. The CDR3 is CASSLAAPGDTQYF. In DNA, the CDR3 is TGTGCCAGCAGCTTAGCGGCCCCGGGAGATACGCAGTATTTT.

The chain combines TRBV11-2 with TRBJ2-7; no clear D. Deletions cut 1 base from V and 6 bases from J, with 19 bases between. The CDR3 has 16 amino acids. CDR1 and CDR2 from the germline V gene are SGHAT and FQNNGV. The CDR3 reads CASSLVGGMKSSEQYF. The CDR3 region has the DNA TGTGCCAGCAGCTTAGTAGGCGGAATGAAAAGCTCCGAGCAGTACTTC.

The rearrangement links TRBV20-1 to TRBJ1-2; D not certain. This CDR3 region has 11 residues. Germline CDR1 reads DFQATT; CDR2 reads SNEGSKA (reference sequence). Deletions cut 4 bases from V and 4 bases from J, with 7 bases between. The CDR3: CSAISGYGYTF. The CDR3 DNA reads TGCAGTGCTATATCAGGCTATGGCTACACCTTC.